One and the same sample provided the 3 T cell receptor beta chains below, sequenced in a study of T cells in Graves' hyperthyroidism and ophthalmopathy. RNA transcripts were the template for amplifying TCR beta CDR3 regions. RT-PCR in the first round (using the HTBI primer set) targeted the TCR CDR3. Each CDR3 protein gets one entry after TCRdb re-called the multiplex PCR reads with MiXCR. Of hundreds of thousands of distinct CDR3 sequences in the sample, over 35% were seen once. The specimen sequenced was blood. These receptors were obtained from a woman aged 40 to 50 with Graves' hyperthyroidism.

In regard to this clonotype: This may be a read error: a much more frequent sequence differs by one nucleotide. The J gene is TRBJ1-1, the V gene TRBV7-2, with a tentative D call TRBD1 (5 bases). Germline V gene lookup returns CDR1 SGHTA and CDR2 FQGNSA. This CDR3 spans 16 amino acids. The CDR3 spells CASSFTPGGMNTEASF. The DNA for the CDR3 is TGTGCCAGCAGCTTCACCCCGGGGGGTATGAACACTGAAGCTTCCTTT.

In regard to this clonotype: The junction differs from germline at one of its ends, possibly a read error. The V call is TRBV7-2, the J call TRBJ1-5; 8 nucleotides align to TRBD1. From germline, CDR1 is SGHTA and CDR2 FQGNSA. The CDR3 totals 15 residues. CDR3 sequence: CVSSGQGGNNQPQHF. CDR3 coding DNA: TGTGTCAGCAGCGGACAGGGAGGGAACAATCAGCCCCAGCATTTT.

This clonotype was seen many times. This chain links TRBV5-8 with TRBJ1-4; 8 bases are shared with TRBD1. The J segment lost 5 bases and the V segment lost 8 bases, leaving 5 bases of the junction unmatched. The germline CDR1 and CDR2 sequences are SGHTS and YDEGEE. The CDR3 loop spans 13 amino acids. The CDR3 sequence is CASRQGTNEKLFF. Written as DNA, the CDR3 is TGTGCCAGTCGACAGGGGACGAATGAAAAACTGTTTTTT.